This passage covers 22 T cell receptor beta chains from one sample sequenced in a study of blood T cell repertoires in COVID-19. Using immunoSEQ multiplex PCR, the repertoire was profiled, and TCRdb retains in-frame clones only, with some absent. The repertoire holds some 46,000 clones, with over 70% as singletons. The sequencing sample was made of peripheral blood. These receptors all stem from a woman older than 75 with acute or convalescent COVID-19.

The chain is built from TRBV6-5 and TRBJ2-1; maybe TRBD1 (6 bases). V lost 7 bases and J 8 bases, leaving 12 bases between the germline ends. Germline V gene lookup returns CDR1 MNHEY and CDR2 SVGAGI. This CDR3 is 12 amino acids long. CDR3 in DNA: TGTGCCAGCAATCGATACAGGGATGAGCAGTTCTTC. As protein: CASNRYRDEQFF.

V is TRBV24-1 and J is TRBJ2-5; 11 bases agree with TRBD1. The germline V gene has CDR1 KGHDR and CDR2 SFDVKD. CDR3 size: 14 residues. V dropped 4 bases and J dropped 4; count of bases not matched to a gene: 1. CDR3 DNA sequence: TGTGCCACCAGTGACGGGACAGGGGGAGAGACCCAGTACTTC. Translation gives CATSDGTGGETQYF.

This sequence joins TRBV5-6 and TRBJ1-6; D call uncertain. The V end was cut by 2 bases, the J end by 2 bases, with 11 bases between. CDR3 length equals 16 residues. Germline V gives CDR1 SGHDT, CDR2 YYEEEE. The CDR3 DNA follows: TGTGCCAGCAGCTTCTTCGGAGATACCTATAATTCACCCCTCCACTTT. Translated, it gives CASSFFGDTYNSPLHF.

This clone was detected only once. The genes are TRBV20-1 and TRBJ2-7; tentatively, D is TRBD2 (6 bases). CDR3 length equals 14 residues. CDR1 is DFQATT and CDR2 is SNEGSKA in the germline V gene (reference sequence). V shed 3 bases and J shed 0 bases, with 12 bases lying between them. The CDR3 nucleotides read TGCAGTGCTAGTGACCGGGGGAGCTCCTACGAGCAGTACTTC. It translates to CSASDRGSSYEQYF.

The chain couples TRBV9 to TRBJ2-3; 8 bases align to TRBD2. Losses at the gene ends were 4 bases for V and 2 bases for J; bases not matched to a gene: 6. CDR1 is SGDLS, CDR2 YYNGEE, per germline. The CDR3 totals 15 residues. As DNA, the CDR3 is TGTGCCAGCAGCCCTGGCGGGGGGAACACAGATACGCAGTATTTT. Residues: CASSPGGGNTDTQYF.

The count of this clone is one. The chain recombines TRBV5-1 with TRBJ2-6; tentatively, D is TRBD1 (5 bases). V gave up 0 bases and J gave up 0 bases, with 16 bases separating them. CDR1 and CDR2 from the germline V gene are SGHRS and YFSETQ. The CDR3 is made up of 19 amino acids. The CDR3 sequence is CASSLGIATDSSGANVLTF. CDR3 coding DNA: TGCGCCAGCAGCTTGGGAATTGCGACAGATAGCTCTGGGGCCAACGTCCTGACTTTC. Based on the CDR3 plus reference TRBV5-1 and TRBJ2-6, the full variable domain is KAGVTQTPRYLIKTRGQQVTLSCSPISGHRSVSWYQQTPGQGLQFLFEYFSETQRNKGNFPGRFSGRQFSNSRSEMNVSTLELGDSALYLCASSLGIATDSSGANVLTFGAGSRLTVL.

The sample holds a few counts of this clone. The chain is built from TRBV6-4 and TRBJ2-3; weak D call: TRBD2 (6 bases). The germline CDR1 and CDR2 sequences are MRHNA and SNTAGT. V shed 5 bases and J shed 1 base, with 10 bases lying between them. The CDR3 totals 14 residues. The CDR3 region is CASSRDFGTDTQYF. The CDR3 DNA reads TGTGCCAGCAGTCGGGACTTCGGCACAGATACGCAGTATTTT.

The sample holds one count of this clone. The J gene is TRBJ1-1, the V gene TRBV30, with 8 nucleotides matching TRBD1. Germline CDR1 GTSNPN, CDR2 SVGIG (reference sequence). Trimming at V came to 3 bases and at J to 8 bases, leaving 8 bases not matched to a gene. The CDR3 is 13 amino acids. CDR3 residues: CAWSLDRDREAFF. CDR3 sequence (DNA): TGTGCCTGGAGCCTAGACCGGGACAGGGAAGCTTTCTTT.

The chain employs TRBV12-3 or TRBV12-4 and TRBJ1-1; no firm D call. Trimming took off 2 bases at V and 7 bases at J, with 8 bases between the two ends. The CDR3 covers 12 residues. The CDR3 here is CASSLMAGEAFF. In DNA form, the CDR3 reads TGTGCCAGCAGTTTAATGGCAGGTGAAGCTTTCTTT.

The V gene is TRBV10-1, the J gene TRBJ2-1, with D possibly matching TRBD2 (5 bases). CDR1 WNHNN and CDR2 SYGVQD come from the germline V gene (reference sequence). The V and J ends lost 0 bases and 4 bases respectively, with 10 bases between them. The CDR3 length is 15 residues. CDR3 DNA: TGCGCCAGCAGTGAGTCGGGAGATGCATACAATGAGCAGTTCTTC. Its translation: CASSESGDAYNEQFF.

Only one count was recorded for this clone. The genes are TRBV5-1 and TRBJ1-2; 7 bases are shared with TRBD1. The CDR3 consists of 15 residues. J lost 0 bases, V lost 0 bases, and 2 bases had no gene match. CDR1 and CDR2 from the germline V gene are SGHRS and YFSETQ. The CDR3 region has the DNA TGCGCCAGCAGCTTGGACAGGGGAGCTAACTATGGCTACACCTTC. As protein: CASSLDRGANYGYTF.

The V and J genes are TRBV15 and TRBJ2-1; the D gene is possibly TRBD1 (5 bases). The germline V and J ends were trimmed by 1 base and 0 bases, with 7 bases remaining between them. From germline, CDR1 is LNHNV and CDR2 YYDKDF (reference sequence). This CDR3 contains 15 residues. The CDR3, as DNA: TGTGCCACCAGCAGAGGACAGAGCTCCTACAATGAGCAGTTCTTC. Amino acids: CATSRGQSSYNEQFF.

The V call is TRBV9, the J call TRBJ1-6; 9 bases align to TRBD1. Germline CDR1 and CDR2: SGDLS and YYNGEE. V lost 3 bases to trimming and J lost 6 bases; unmatched junction nucleotides: 4. CDR3 size: 15 residues. The CDR3 bases are TGTGCCAGCAGCGCCTCGGACAGGGGTAATTCACCCCTCCACTTT. Residues: CASSASDRGNSPLHF.

The J gene is TRBJ2-5, the V gene TRBV11-2, with a possible D match to TRBD1 (5 bases). Germline CDR1 reads SGHAT; CDR2 reads FQNNGV. The CDR3 spans 14 residues. With 6 bases removed from V and 5 bases from J, the gap between germline ends came to 16 bases. CDR3 nucleotides: TGTGCCAGCAGTTCGCAAGGGGTTTTGGAGACCCAGTACTTC. Translated, it gives CASSSQGVLETQYF. Full variable domain (outside the CDR3, taken from reference TRBV11-2 and TRBJ2-5): EAGVAQSPRYKIIEKRQSVAFWCNPISGHATLYWYQQILGQGPKLLIQFQNNGVVDDSQLPKDRFSAERLKGVDSTLKIQPAKLEDSAVYLCASSSQGVLETQYFGPGTRLLVL.

J is TRBJ1-5 and V is TRBV2; TRBD1 aligns across 7 bases. The CDR3 is 15 residues long. CDR1 is SNHLY, CDR2 FYNNEI, per germline. V lost 1 base to trimming and J lost 4 bases; unmatched junction nucleotides: 4. This CDR3 is CASSEGSGGNQPQHF. The CDR3 region has the DNA TGTGCCAGCAGTGAAGGCTCAGGGGGAAATCAGCCCCAGCATTTT.

The chain couples TRBV6-7 to TRBJ1-5, with TRBD1 matching 10 bases. TRBV6-7 falls under the ORF class, with uncertain function. V gave up 5 bases and J gave up 9 bases; unmatched junction bases: 7. This CDR3 region has 14 residues. CDR3 DNA sequence: TGTGCCAGCAGTAACGGGGACAGGGGATGGCCCCAGCATTTT. This codes for CASSNGDRGWPQHF.

This sequence joins TRBV25-1 and TRBJ1-1; D is unresolved. The V end lost 4 bases, the J end lost 1 base, and 13 bases lay between the germline ends. This CDR3 comprises 15 residues. The V gene's germline CDR1 is MGHDK and CDR2 SYGVNS. Written as DNA, the CDR3 is TGTGCCAGCAGTGGGGCACGGCGTGGGAACACTGAAGCTTTCTTT. Protein sequence: CASSGARRGNTEAFF.

The gene calls are TRBV24-1 and TRBJ2-1; 7 nucleotides match TRBD1. The length of the CDR3 is 15 residues. Germline CDR1 is KGHDR and CDR2 is SFDVKD. V lost 0 bases to trimming and J lost 7 bases; unmatched junction nucleotides: 5. The CDR3 is CATSDLVEGANEQFF. CDR3 nucleotides: TGTGCCACCAGTGATTTGGTCGAGGGGGCGAATGAGCAGTTCTTC.

The chain links TRBV18 to TRBJ1-4; 8 positions agree with TRBD1. Trimming took 3 bases from V and 0 from J; bases not matched to a gene: 3. The CDR3 has 16 residues. Germline V gives CDR1 KGHSH, CDR2 LQKENI. The CDR3 region has the DNA TGTGCCAGCTCACCCCGACAGGGGTCAACTAATGAAAAACTGTTTTTT. Translation: CASSPRQGSTNEKLFF.

The J gene is TRBJ2-7, the V gene TRBV2; D might be TRBD2 (5 bases). The CDR3 totals 14 residues. Germline-derived CDR1 and CDR2 are SNHLY and FYNNEI. V shed 8 bases and J shed 7 bases, with 21 bases lying between them. CDR3 protein: CASGGTGQSKEQYF. DNA of the CDR3: TGTGCCAGCGGAGGAACCGGGCAGTCTAAGGAGCAGTACTTC.

This CDR3 is CASSGLRTGWADTQYF. The CDR3 region has the DNA TGTGCCAGTAGTGGGTTGCGGACAGGTTGGGCAGATACGCAGTATTTT. The J gene is TRBJ2-3, the V gene TRBV19, with 7 bases aligning to TRBD1. The V gene end was trimmed by 5 bases and the J gene end by 4 bases; junction bases not matched to a gene: 12. The CDR3 is made up of 16 amino acids. CDR1 is LNHDA and CDR2 is SQIVND in the germline V gene (reference sequence).

The CDR3 nucleotides are TGTGCCAGCTCACCGGAGCGGGGGGGCGACACCGGGGAGCTGTTTTTT. Translating gives CASSPERGGDTGELFF. The V gene is TRBV18, the J gene TRBJ2-2, with 10 bases matching TRBD2. The V gene's germline CDR1 is KGHSH and CDR2 LQKENI. The length of the CDR3 is 16 residues. Germline trimming cut 3 bases from V and 3 bases from J; bases unmatched to any gene: 4.